This TCR beta chain came from a study of cytomegalovirus exposure and HLA in healthy donors. The V gene lost 5 bases and the J gene lost 0 bases, with 15 bases spanning the gap. CDR3 length: 16 residues. Germline values: CDR1 WNHNN, CDR2 SYGVQD (reference sequence). With regard to this clone: Its antigen is still unknown.

The donors were part of the validation cohort of 120 subjects. That cohort was separate from the first cohort, which comprised 500 to 850 subjects. Findings and limits, study-wide: According to a subsequent analysis, TCR clusters from the first cohort were inclined to appear together in the 120 validation repertoires.

Method: immunoSEQ multiplex PCR; TCRdb's copy keeps in-frame clones and lacks some. The data hold tens of thousands of clones, with roughly 95% observed a single time. V is TRBV10-1 and J is TRBJ2-3; tentatively, D is TRBD2 (5 bases). The sequence was collected from a man between 18 and 35 years old in good health and CMV-seronegative. Sequencing used PBMCs. DNA of the CDR3: TGCGCCAGCAGTCGGATCCGGGGATCTAGCACAGATACGCAGTATTTT. Its translation is CASSRIRGSSTDTQYF.